These 28 T cell receptor beta chains came from one sample sequenced in a study of response to subunit inactivated influenza vaccine. TCRdb ran MiXCR on the RT-PCR reads and lists one entry per CDR3 protein. The table has fewer than 700,000 distinct CDR3 sequences, over 10% seen once. The sample was PBMCs from blood, taken roughly 47 days after vaccination. These receptors were collected from a man aged 50 to 60 who received an inactivated influenza vaccine.

This clonotype was recorded at least ten times. The chain is built from TRBV7-4 and TRBJ2-7; TRBD1 aligns across 9 bases. The CDR3 totals 15 residues. Losses at the gene ends were 5 bases for V and 2 bases for J; bases not matched to a gene: 7. Germline V gene sequence: CDR1 SGHVT, CDR2 SQSDAQ. CDR3 in DNA: TGTGCCAGCAGCATTCAGGACAGGGGTGCCTACGAGCAGTACTTC. Protein product: CASSIQDRGAYEQYF.

This CDR3 reads CASSQDMGQGYEQYF. For the CDR3, the DNA is TGTGCCAGCAGCCAAGATATGGGACAGGGCTACGAGCAGTACTTC. The chain uses TRBV14 and TRBJ2-7, with 9 bases that match TRBD1. From germline, CDR1 is SGHDN and CDR2 FVKESK. J was trimmed by 3 bases and V by 0 bases; bases with no gene match: 3. The CDR3 totals 15 residues.

This clonotype was seen a few times. This sequence joins TRBV24-1 and TRBJ1-2; D is ambiguous. V was shortened by 4 bases and J by 0 bases, with 14 bases between the two germline ends. CDR3 length: 16 amino acids. Per germline, CDR1 KGHDR and CDR2 SFDVKD. The DNA for the CDR3 is TGTGCCACCAGTGAGTCCGGAGAAATACCTAACTATGGCTACACCTTC. Translating it yields CATSESGEIPNYGYTF.

This clonotype was seen a handful of times. The genes are TRBV11-1 and TRBJ2-1; D is perhaps TRBD1 or TRBD2 (5 bases each). The germline V gene encodes CDR1 SGHAT and CDR2 FQDESV (reference sequence). This CDR3 has 16 residues. V shed 0 bases and J shed 10 bases, with 19 bases lying between them. The CDR3 here is CASSLAAGTPAGEQFF. For the CDR3, the DNA is TGTGCCAGCAGCTTAGCTGCGGGTACCCCGGCAGGGGAGCAGTTCTTC.

The CDR3: CASSLARDEAQYF. The CDR3 DNA follows: TGCGCCAGCAGCTTGGCCAGGGACGAGGCCCAGTACTTC. The chain has TRBV5-1 and TRBJ2-5; possibly TRBD1 or TRBD2 for D (5 bases each). In germline, CDR1 is SGHRS, CDR2 YFSETQ. The CDR3 sequence is 13 residues long. Trimming pared 0 bases from V and 9 bases from J, leaving 12 bases between.

This chain joins TRBV12-3 or TRBV12-4 and TRBJ2-1, with 7 bases matching TRBD2. V lost 10 bases to trimming and J lost 1 base; unmatched junction nucleotides: 13. This CDR3 has 16 residues. Here the CDR3 reads CATSMWAGESYNEQFF. The DNA of the CDR3 is TGTGCCACCTCGATGTGGGCGGGAGAGTCCTACAATGAGCAGTTCTTC.

This clonotype was detected only a few times. The chain employs TRBV12-3 or TRBV12-4 and TRBJ1-2, with D possibly TRBD1 on 6 matching bases. Trimming cost V 6 bases and J 2 bases, with 13 bases left between them. The CDR3 spans 14 residues. DNA for the CDR3: TGTGCCAGCAGCTTTGGTCAGGGGAACTATGGCTACACCTTC. Translation: CASSFGQGNYGYTF.

This clonotype was picked up many times. This chain links TRBV12-3 or TRBV12-4 with TRBJ2-2, with 9 bases lining up with TRBD1. V lost 4 bases and J lost 3; bases outside the gene matches: 3. The CDR3 covers 15 residues. CDR3 protein: CASSSWDRDTGELFF. For the CDR3, the DNA is TGTGCCAGCAGTTCATGGGACAGGGACACCGGGGAGCTGTTTTTT.

V is TRBV2 and J is TRBJ2-3; no firm D call. V was shortened by 3 bases and J by 6 bases, with 13 bases between the two germline ends. The V gene's germline CDR1 is SNHLY and CDR2 FYNNEI. This CDR3 has 14 residues. The CDR3 DNA follows: TGTGCCAGCAGTGAGGACCGATATTCGGATACGCAGTATTTT. It specifies CASSEDRYSDTQYF.

CDR3 nucleotide sequence: TGTGCCAGCAGCCGAAATGGCAGGGCCTACGAGCAGTACTTC. Translated: CASSRNGRAYEQYF. The rearrangement joins TRBV6-1 to TRBJ2-7; tentative D call: TRBD1 (5 bases). Germline CDR1 reads MNHNS; CDR2 reads SASEGT. The CDR3 spans 14 residues. The V end lost 6 bases, the J end lost 2 bases, and 14 bases lay between the germline ends.

This clonotype has more than one count but fewer than ten. The chain employs TRBV11-2 and TRBJ2-7; a possible D gene is TRBD2 (5 bases). Trimming pared 3 bases from V and 2 bases from J, leaving 20 bases between. CDR1 and CDR2 from the germline V gene are SGHAT and FQNNGV. This CDR3 is 17 amino acids long. CDR3 in DNA: TGTGCCAGCAGCTTTCCTCGTGAGGGCCGGAAACCCTACGAGCAGTACTTC. As protein: CASSFPREGRKPYEQYF. The variable domain in full, with the rest retrieved from reference TRBV11-2 and TRBJ2-7, is EAGVAQSPRYKIIEKRQSVAFWCNPISGHATLYWYQQILGQGPKLLIQFQNNGVVDDSQLPKDRFSAERLKGVDSTLKIQPAKLEDSAVYLCASSFPREGRKPYEQYFGPGTRLTVT.

This clonotype has only a few counts. The chain uses TRBV5-1 and TRBJ2-1; the match to TRBD2 covers 9 bases. The trim removed 2 bases at V and 9 bases at J, leaving 6 bases unmatched. The CDR3 spans 14 residues. Germline CDR1 reads SGHRS; CDR2 reads YFSETQ. CDR3 loop: CASSFVSGSTEQFF. CDR3 sequence (DNA): TGCGCCAGCAGCTTTGTTAGCGGGAGCACTGAGCAGTTCTTC.

This chain joins TRBV20-1 and TRBJ2-3, with D possibly TRBD2 on 5 matching bases. CDR3 size: 15 residues. Trimming stripped 3 bases from V and 5 bases from J, with 18 bases between. Germline V gene sequence: CDR1 DFQATT, CDR2 SNEGSKA (reference sequence). CDR3 DNA: TGCAGTGCTAGGGGGAGTAGCGTCGGAATAGATACGCAGTATTTT. The encoded protein is CSARGSSVGIDTQYF.

The chain's CDR3 is CASSLVVTGGTDTQYF. CDR3 sequence (DNA): TGCGCCAGCAGCTTGGTTGTTACGGGGGGCACAGATACGCAGTATTTT. This chain connects TRBV5-1 to TRBJ2-3; TRBD2 might be the D (6 bases). Germline values: CDR1 SGHRS, CDR2 YFSETQ. The CDR3 loop spans 16 amino acids. V dropped 0 bases and J dropped 1 base, with 12 bases sitting between them.

This chain connects TRBV5-1 to TRBJ2-7; 11 bases agree with TRBD2. Germline V gives CDR1 SGHRS, CDR2 YFSETQ. V lost 0 bases and J lost 7; bases outside the gene matches: 9. The CDR3 totals 16 residues. The CDR3 loop is CASSLEALAGVGEQYF. CDR3 sequence (DNA): TGCGCCAGCAGCTTGGAGGCACTAGCGGGAGTGGGTGAGCAGTACTTC. Full variable domain (remainder filled in from reference TRBV5-1 and TRBJ2-7): KAGVTQTPRYLIKTRGQQVTLSCSPISGHRSVSWYQQTPGQGLQFLFEYFSETQRNKGNFPGRFSGRQFSNSRSEMNVSTLELGDSALYLCASSLEALAGVGEQYFGPGTRLTVT.

The V call is TRBV12-3 or TRBV12-4, the J call TRBJ2-2, with D perhaps being TRBD1 or TRBD2 (5 bases each). V was trimmed by 5 bases and J by 5 bases, leaving 18 bases between them. This CDR3 is built from 16 residues. The CDR3 loop reads CASSPLWGMGTGELFF. The CDR3 DNA follows: TGTGCCAGCAGTCCCCTTTGGGGGATGGGAACCGGGGAGCTGTTTTTT.

This clonotype was observed a few times. The gene calls are TRBV18 and TRBJ2-1, with D maybe TRBD2 (6 bases). The V gene lost 2 bases and the J gene lost 7 bases, with 9 bases spanning the gap. Per germline, CDR1 KGHSH and CDR2 LQKENI. The CDR3 is 13 amino acids. CDR3 protein: CASSPWGENEQFF. CDR3 coding DNA: TGTGCCAGCTCACCATGGGGGGAGAATGAGCAGTTCTTC.

This clonotype appeared many times. This chain uses TRBV5-1 with TRBJ2-1; TRBD2 matches at 7 bases. Germline V CDR1 and CDR2: SGHRS, YFSETQ. The junction had 7 bases not matched to a gene; V was cut back by 0 bases and J by 4 bases. The CDR3 extends over 16 amino acids. The CDR3 sequence is CASSLVGGPSYNEQFF. For the CDR3, the DNA is TGCGCCAGCAGCTTGGTGGGAGGGCCTAGTTACAATGAGCAGTTCTTC.

The chain carries TRBV21-1 and TRBJ2-3; TRBD2 reflects the table's D call only, with no check against the DNA. TRBV21-1 is labeled a pseudogene. The CDR3 sequence is 14 residues long. The CDR3 nucleotides are TGTGCCACGGCCCCTCCGTCGGGTACAGATACGCAGTATTTT. Translated: CATAPPSGTDTQYF.

This clonotype has more than one count but fewer than ten. This sequence joins TRBV5-6 and TRBJ2-7; the match to TRBD2 covers 11 bases. Trimming removed 0 bases from V and 2 bases from J; junction bases left unmatched: 1. From germline, CDR1 is SGHDT and CDR2 YYEEEE. This CDR3 is built from 15 residues. Written as DNA, the CDR3 is TGTGCCAGCAGCTTGGTTAGCGGGGGGGCCTACGAGCAGTACTTC. This encodes CASSLVSGGAYEQYF.

Many counts were recorded for this clonotype. V is TRBV7-2 and J is TRBJ2-5, with D hard to call. V was trimmed by 3 bases and J by 6 bases, leaving 14 bases between them. The CDR3 extends over 14 amino acids. CDR1 is SGHTA and CDR2 is FQGNSA in the germline V gene. The CDR3 DNA follows: TGTGCCAGCAGCTTGGAACCGAGGTTGAAGACCCAGTACTTC. Its protein product is CASSLEPRLKTQYF.

The V call is TRBV7-8, the J call TRBJ1-5; no firm D call. This CDR3 has 14 residues. The V end lost 5 bases, the J end lost 6 bases, and 14 bases lay between the germline ends. CDR1 is SGHVS and CDR2 is FQNEAQ in the germline V gene. The CDR3 nucleotides read TGTGCCAGCAGCCCACGACGGGGAGGTCAGCCCCAGCATTTT. Translated, it gives CASSPRRGGQPQHF.

This clonotype was seen a handful of times. V and J are TRBV6-1 and TRBJ2-3; tentative D call: TRBD2 (7 bases). The CDR3 covers 14 residues. Trimming removed 8 bases from V and 0 bases from J, with 12 bases in between. Germline assignment: CDR1 MNHNS and CDR2 SASEGT. The CDR3 sequence: CASAGAGSTDTQYF. As DNA, the CDR3 is TGTGCCAGCGCGGGGGCAGGTAGCACAGATACGCAGTATTTT.

This clonotype was picked up a small number of times. V usage is TRBV5-1 and J usage is TRBJ2-3, with D uncertain. Trimming cost V 3 bases and J 3 bases, with 8 bases left between them. The CDR3 runs to 13 residues. The V gene's germline CDR1 is SGHRS and CDR2 YFSETQ. The CDR3 loop reads CASSWGNTDTQYF. The CDR3 DNA reads TGCGCCAGCAGCTGGGGAAATACAGATACGCAGTATTTT.

This clonotype was counted ten times or more. The CDR3 DNA reads TGTGCCAGCAGCTTGCCGGGAGCCGGGCAAGAGACCCAGTACTTC. This translates into CASSLPGAGQETQYF. The rearrangement uses TRBV5-5 and TRBJ2-5; the D gene is possibly TRBD2 (6 bases). The CDR3 loop spans 15 amino acids. Germline CDR1 and CDR2: SGHKS and YYEKEE (reference sequence). Trimming removed 1 base at V and 2 bases at J, with 12 bases between.

V is TRBV3-1 and J is TRBJ2-7; D unclear. This CDR3 contains 15 residues. Germline-derived CDR1 and CDR2 are LGHDT and YNNKEL (reference sequence). Trimming took off 1 base at V and 2 bases at J, with 12 bases between the two ends. CDR3 in DNA: TGTGCCAGCAGCCAAGTTCGTGGCACTACCTACGAGCAGTACTTC. Translating it yields CASSQVRGTTYEQYF.

The V and J genes are TRBV6-5 and TRBJ2-7; no firm D call. The CDR3 is 13 residues long. Germline V gene lookup returns CDR1 MNHEY and CDR2 SVGAGI. V lost 2 bases and J 2 bases, leaving 7 bases between the germline ends. This chain's CDR3 is CASSYRVTYEQYF. CDR3 in DNA: TGTGCCAGCAGTTACAGGGTCACCTACGAGCAGTACTTC.

This clonotype was seen only a few times. The chain recombines TRBV7-8 with TRBJ2-2, with 10 bases aligning to TRBD2. This CDR3 is built from 16 residues. From germline, CDR1 is SGHVS and CDR2 FQNEAQ. The J segment lost 6 bases and the V segment lost 4 bases, leaving 8 bases of the junction unmatched. CDR3 DNA: TGTGCCAGCAGCTCGAACAGCGGGGGGGCTGCCGGGGAGCTGTTTTTT. Its protein is CASSSNSGGAAGELFF.